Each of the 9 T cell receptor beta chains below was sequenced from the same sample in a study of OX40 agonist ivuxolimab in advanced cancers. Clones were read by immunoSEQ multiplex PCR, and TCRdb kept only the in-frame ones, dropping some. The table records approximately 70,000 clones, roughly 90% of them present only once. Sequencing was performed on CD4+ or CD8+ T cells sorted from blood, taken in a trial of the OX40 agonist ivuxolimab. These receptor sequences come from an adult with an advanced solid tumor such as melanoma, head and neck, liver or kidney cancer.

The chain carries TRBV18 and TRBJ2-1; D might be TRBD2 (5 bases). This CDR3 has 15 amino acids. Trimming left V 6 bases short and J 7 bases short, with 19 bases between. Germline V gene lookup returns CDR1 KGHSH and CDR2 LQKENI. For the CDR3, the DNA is TGTGCCAGCTCCCTAAGCCTAGGACTGATTAATGAGCAGTTCTTC. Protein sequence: CASSLSLGLINEQFF.

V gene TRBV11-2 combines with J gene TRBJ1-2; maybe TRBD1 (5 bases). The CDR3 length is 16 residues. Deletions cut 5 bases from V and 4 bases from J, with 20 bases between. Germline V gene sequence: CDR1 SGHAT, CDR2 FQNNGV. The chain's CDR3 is CASSPGGGTGSYGYTF. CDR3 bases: TGTGCCAGCAGCCCGGGGGGAGGGACGGGGTCCTATGGCTACACCTTC.

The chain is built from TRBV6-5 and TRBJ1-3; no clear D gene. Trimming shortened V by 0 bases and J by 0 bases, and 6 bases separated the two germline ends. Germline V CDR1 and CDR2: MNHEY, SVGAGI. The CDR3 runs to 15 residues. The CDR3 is CASSYSAASGNTIYF. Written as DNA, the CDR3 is TGTGCCAGCAGTTACTCGGCGGCCTCTGGAAACACCATATATTTT.

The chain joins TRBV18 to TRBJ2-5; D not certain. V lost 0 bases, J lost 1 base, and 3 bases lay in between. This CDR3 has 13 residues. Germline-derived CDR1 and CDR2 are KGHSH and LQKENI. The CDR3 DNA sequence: TGTGCCAGCTCACCACCAACCCAAGAGACCCAGTACTTC. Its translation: CASSPPTQETQYF. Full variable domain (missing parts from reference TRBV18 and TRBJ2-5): NAGVMQNPRHLVRRRGQEARLRCSPMKGHSHVYWYRQLPEEGLKFMVYLQKENIIDESGMPKERFSAEFPKEGPSILRIQQVVRGDSAAYFCASSPPTQETQYFGPGTRLLVL.

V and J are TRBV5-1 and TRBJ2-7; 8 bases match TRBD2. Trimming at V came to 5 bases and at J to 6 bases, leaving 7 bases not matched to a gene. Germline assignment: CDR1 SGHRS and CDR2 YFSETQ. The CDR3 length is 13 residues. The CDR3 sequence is CASRNGGAGEQYF. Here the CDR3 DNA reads TGCGCCAGCAGAAACGGGGGGGCCGGCGAGCAGTACTTC.

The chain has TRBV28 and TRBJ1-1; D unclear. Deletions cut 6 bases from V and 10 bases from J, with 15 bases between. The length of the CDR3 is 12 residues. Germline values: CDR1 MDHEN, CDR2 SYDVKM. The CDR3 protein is CASRGPVTSAFF. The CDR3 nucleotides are TGTGCCAGCAGAGGACCCGTCACCTCAGCTTTCTTT.

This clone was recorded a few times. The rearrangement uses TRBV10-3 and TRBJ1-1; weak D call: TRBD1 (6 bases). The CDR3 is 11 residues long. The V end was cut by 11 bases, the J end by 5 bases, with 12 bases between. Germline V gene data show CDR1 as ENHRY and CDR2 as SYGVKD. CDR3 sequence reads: CASTGRTEAFF. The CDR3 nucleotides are TGTGCCTCGACAGGTAGGACTGAAGCTTTCTTT.

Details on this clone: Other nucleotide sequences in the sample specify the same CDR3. The CDR3 spells CSARVSGYTF. The CDR3, as DNA: TGCAGTGCTAGAGTTAGCGGCTACACCTTC. The genes are TRBV20-1 and TRBJ1-2; no clear D. Germline V gene sequence: CDR1 DFQATT, CDR2 SNEGSKA (reference sequence). There are 10 residues in the CDR3. V lost 1 base, J lost 8 bases, and 5 bases lay in between.

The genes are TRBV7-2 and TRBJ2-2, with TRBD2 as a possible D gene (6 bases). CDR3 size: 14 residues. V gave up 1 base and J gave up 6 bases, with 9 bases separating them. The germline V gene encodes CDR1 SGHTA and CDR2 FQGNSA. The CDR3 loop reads CASSLGRDPGELFF. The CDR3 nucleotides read TGTGCCAGCAGCTTAGGGCGGGACCCCGGGGAGCTGTTTTTT.